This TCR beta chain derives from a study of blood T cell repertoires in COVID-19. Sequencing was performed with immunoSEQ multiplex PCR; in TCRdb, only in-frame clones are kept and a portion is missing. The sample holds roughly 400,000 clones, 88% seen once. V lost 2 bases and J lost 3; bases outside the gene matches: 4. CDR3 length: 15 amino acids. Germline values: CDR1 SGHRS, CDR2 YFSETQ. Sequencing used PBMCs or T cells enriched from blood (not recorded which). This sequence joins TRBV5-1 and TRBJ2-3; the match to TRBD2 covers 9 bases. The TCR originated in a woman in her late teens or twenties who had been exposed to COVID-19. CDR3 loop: CASSFFAGGTDTQYF. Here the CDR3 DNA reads TGCGCCAGCAGCTTCTTTGCGGGGGGGACAGATACGCAGTATTTT.